The next 9 T cell receptor beta chains were all read from a single sample in a study of blood T cell repertoires in COVID-19 (TCRdb year 2020). The protocol used for the library was the immunoSEQ multiplex PCR assay. TCRdb mirrors the immuneACCESS table, restricted to in-frame sequences. Some clones are absent from its copies; in checked studies, under half trace to an unresolved V gene, and the reason for the others is unknown. The sample table lists roughly 52,000 clones, about 83% of them with a count of one. Of the sample, approximately 3.9% is held by the ten largest clones. Sequenced sample: peripheral blood. The receptors were gathered from a man aged 50 or older with acute or convalescent COVID-19.

The chain links TRBV5-5 to TRBJ1-1, with D possibly TRBD1 on 6 matching bases. Trimming cost V 3 bases and J 1 base, with 10 bases left between them. Germline CDR1 and CDR2: SGHKS and YYEKEE (reference sequence). This CDR3 spans 14 amino acids. CDR3 residues: CASSWDTSNTEAFF. As DNA, the CDR3 is TGTGCCAGCAGCTGGGACACTTCGAACACTGAAGCTTTCTTT.

The DNA of the CDR3 is TGTGCCAGCAGCGTCTTCTTCAGGGGACAACCCGCCGAGCAGTACTTC. Translating gives CASSVFFRGQPAEQYF. J is TRBJ2-7 and V is TRBV9; D is perhaps TRBD1 (6 bases). The germline V and J ends were trimmed by 2 bases and 6 bases, with 21 bases remaining between them. The germline V gene has CDR1 SGDLS and CDR2 YYNGEE. The CDR3 length is 16 residues.

The chain is built from TRBV9 and TRBJ1-6, with D possibly matching TRBD1 (6 bases). This CDR3 has 16 amino acids. Per the germline V gene, CDR1 is SGDLS and CDR2 is YYNGEE. Trimming left V 3 bases short and J 8 bases short, with 18 bases between. The CDR3 is CASSGSVGARDSPLHF. The CDR3 nucleotides read TGTGCCAGCAGCGGCAGTGTGGGGGCGCGGGATTCACCCCTCCACTTT.

The rearrangement uses TRBV11-3 and TRBJ1-1; TRBD1 matches at 7 bases. The CDR3 is 15 residues long. V was clipped by 4 bases and J by 0 bases; unmatched bases: 5. The germline V gene has CDR1 SGHNT and CDR2 YENEEA. CDR3 loop: CASSYHRGMNTEAFF. The CDR3 DNA sequence: TGTGCCAGCAGCTACCACAGGGGAATGAACACTGAAGCTTTCTTT.

This clone was seen just once. V is TRBV25-1 and J is TRBJ1-1; 8 bases line up with TRBD1. Germline-derived CDR1 and CDR2 are MGHDK and SYGVNS. With 4 bases clipped from V and 3 bases from J, the junction kept 10 bases outside the gene matches. The CDR3 runs to 16 residues. The CDR3 here is CASSGYGQGRDTEAFF. For the CDR3, the DNA is TGTGCCAGCAGTGGATACGGACAGGGCCGTGACACTGAAGCTTTCTTT.

V is TRBV16 and J is TRBJ1-3; D remains unclear. Trimming took off 2 bases at V and 0 bases at J, with 8 bases between the two ends. The CDR3 spans 15 residues. CDR1 KGHSY and CDR2 FQNENV come from the germline V gene. DNA of the CDR3: TGTGCCAGCAGCCAAGCCGGCGGCTCTGGAAACACCATATATTTT. It specifies CASSQAGGSGNTIYF.

The V and J genes are TRBV30 and TRBJ1-6, with D maybe TRBD1 (5 bases). V shed 7 bases and J shed 5 bases, with 18 bases lying between them. The germline CDR1 and CDR2 sequences are GTSNPN and SVGIG (reference sequence). This CDR3 contains 15 residues. The CDR3 is CASNIQGNNNSPLHF. In DNA form, the CDR3 reads TGTGCCTCGAACATCCAGGGCAACAATAATTCACCCCTCCACTTT.

This chain joins TRBV7-8 and TRBJ1-6; the match to TRBD1 covers 8 bases. V lost 5 bases and J lost 8; bases outside the gene matches: 20. The CDR3 has 19 residues. Germline CDR1 reads SGHVS; CDR2 reads FQNEAQ. The CDR3 spells CASSPFRFFSGQADSPLHF. DNA for the CDR3: TGTGCCAGCAGCCCCTTTCGATTCTTTTCGGGACAGGCGGATTCACCCCTCCACTTT.

The chain combines TRBV20-1 with TRBJ2-3; 8 bases align to TRBD2. Trimming removed 3 bases from V and 0 bases from J; junction bases left unmatched: 14. This CDR3 is 18 amino acids long. Germline assignment: CDR1 DFQATT and CDR2 SNEGSKA (reference sequence). The DNA for the CDR3 is TGCAGTGCTAGTAAGTTCGCGGGGGGCCTCTCAAGCACAGATACGCAGTATTTT. Translation gives CSASKFAGGLSSTDTQYF.